The clone carrying this TCR beta chain was detected many times. The antigen is undetermined. Study processing details: Clinicopathological groups of papillary thyroid cancer showed CDR3 differences that were used to build a distant-metastasis classifier. From the PCR reads, TCRdb re-called clones with MiXCR. What appears here as the V and J calls and clone size reflects TCRdb's work, not the paper's. Among approximately 65,000 clones listed, under 5% were seen once. This record belongs to a study of metastatic and nonmetastatic thyroid tumors. Across the whole study: Repertoires from blood and tumor or nodule tissue of malignant and benign thyroid patients were compared.

Thyroid surgery was performed in patients who had received no treatment beforehand. Overall study results and limits: Within blood and tumor, benign nodules reportedly had significantly lower TCR beta diversity than malignant thyroid tumors did.

The sample consisted of blood. The source of this sequence is a female donor with papillary thyroid cancer or a benign thyroid nodule (not recorded which). Some clones in this sample may be carry-over from other donors' samples.

The CDR3 region is CASSFRSEKLFF. Written as DNA, the CDR3 is TGTGCCAGCAGCTTTCGAAGTGAAAAACTGTTTTTT. The rearrangement joins TRBV7-2 to TRBJ1-4; no clear D. The CDR3 covers 12 residues. V lost 3 bases and J lost 7, with 6 bases in between. Germline CDR1 is SGHTA and CDR2 is FQGNSA.